This record concerns one T cell receptor beta chain sequence. The antigen is unknown. The sample originates from a study of metastatic and nonmetastatic thyroid tumors. Across the whole study: Blood and tumor or nodule tissue repertoires from malignant and benign thyroid patients were compared.

Source study methods: A papillary thyroid cancer distant-metastasis classifier was built from CDR3 differences across clinicopathological groups. TCRdb reprocessed the PCR reads using MiXCR. The authors' filters were not applied to this entry. This table holds some 16,000 clones, roughly 33% found once. No patient received treatment before thyroid surgery. Trimming removed 2 bases at V and 5 bases at J, with 16 bases between. The CDR3 is 15 residues long. Per germline, CDR1 MNHEY and CDR2 SMNVEV (reference sequence). Study findings and constraints: Benign nodules reportedly had significantly lower TCR beta diversity than malignant thyroid tumors in blood and tumor.

Sample: tumor tissue. This rearrangement joins TRBV27 to TRBJ2-7; weak D call: TRBD1 (5 bases). This receptor was obtained from a male donor with papillary thyroid cancer or a benign thyroid nodule (not recorded which). Some clones in this sample may be carry-over from other donors' samples. The CDR3 sequence: CASSLAGNPRDEQYF. Here the CDR3 DNA reads TGTGCCAGCAGTTTAGCAGGGAATCCCCGCGACGAGCAGTACTTC.